These 31 T cell receptor beta chains were all obtained from the same sample, sequenced in a study of CD8 T cells in Susac syndrome (dated by TCRdb to between 2018 and 2020). Library prep was done by the immunoSEQ multiplex PCR assay. RNA was extracted using the RNeasy kit, and roughly 0.5 to 1 ug of the RNA was reverse transcribed with random hexamers. TCRdb passed the public sequencing reads through fastp at Q25 and MiXCR, retaining productive beta sequences. Each CDR3 protein appears once, grouped with its most common genes and DNA. Present in this sample are about 200,000 distinct CDR3 sequences, around nine tenths of which were seen just once. Clones ranked in the top ten supply about 0.1% of the sample. The sequencing sample was made of CD4+ T cells from PBMCs. These receptors came from a human donor with Susac syndrome.

V and J are TRBV18 and TRBJ1-1, with D unresolved. CDR1 and CDR2 (germline): KGHSH, LQKENI. V was trimmed by 1 base and J by 0 bases, leaving 12 bases between them. This CDR3 has 16 amino acids. The CDR3 here is CASSPRDGVMNTEAFF. The CDR3 DNA reads TGTGCCAGCTCACCACGAGACGGAGTAATGAACACTGAAGCTTTCTTT.

V usage is TRBV29-1 and J usage is TRBJ2-5, with D perhaps assigned TRBD1 or TRBD2 (5 bases each). CDR3 length: 16 amino acids. V was clipped by 1 base and J by 2 bases, with 17 bases between them. Per the germline V gene, CDR1 is SQVTM and CDR2 is ANQGSEA. The CDR3 protein is CSVEAHLAGRQETQYF. CDR3 DNA: TGCAGCGTTGAAGCCCACCTGGCAGGGAGACAAGAGACCCAGTACTTC. Together with reference TRBV29-1 and TRBJ2-5, the CDR3 gives the full variable domain: SAVISQKPSRDICQRGTSLTIQCQVDSQVTMMFWYRQQPGQSLTLIATANQGSEATYESGFVIDKFPISRPNLTFSTLTVSNMSPEDSSIYLCSVEAHLAGRQETQYFGPGTRLLVL.

The chain couples TRBV19 to TRBJ1-5; tentatively, D is TRBD1 (5 bases). Germline V gene lookup returns CDR1 LNHDA and CDR2 SQIVND (reference sequence). The CDR3 runs 13 residues. V lost 6 bases and J lost 5, with 11 bases in between. Written as DNA, the CDR3 is TGTGCCAGTAGCCAGGGAGTCCATCAGCCCCAGCATTTT. Translating gives CASSQGVHQPQHF.

The genes are TRBV5-4 and TRBJ2-1; 9 nucleotides match TRBD2. CDR1 is SGHNT, CDR2 YYREEE, per germline (reference sequence). Trimming at V came to 0 bases and at J to 7 bases, leaving 14 bases not matched to a gene. The CDR3 consists of 18 residues. The CDR3 DNA reads as TGTGCCAGCAGCTTGGTCCTTCTAGCGGGGCAGTCTTTAAATGAGCAGTTCTTC. Its protein is CASSLVLLAGQSLNEQFF.

V gene TRBV20-1 combines with J gene TRBJ1-1; D gene uncertain. The CDR3 has 15 residues. The germline gives CDR1 DFQATT, CDR2 SNEGSKA (reference sequence). V was cut by 0 bases and J by 0 bases, with 11 bases left in between. Here the CDR3 reads CSARERGSVNTEAFF. The CDR3 DNA reads TGCAGTGCTAGAGAACGGGGTTCCGTGAACACTGAAGCTTTCTTT.

The J gene is TRBJ2-1, the V gene TRBV3-1, with D unresolved. From germline, CDR1 is LGHDT and CDR2 YNNKEL (reference sequence). With 4 bases removed from V and 3 bases from J, the gap between germline ends came to 10 bases. This CDR3 comprises 14 residues. CDR3 region: CASSPELSYNEQFF. CDR3 nucleotide sequence: TGTGCCAGCAGCCCCGAGTTGAGCTACAATGAGCAGTTCTTC.

The rearrangement uses TRBV6-4 and TRBJ2-2; D not resolved. Germline V gene data show CDR1 as MRHNA and CDR2 as SNTAGT. Trimming cost V 4 bases and J 3 bases, with 9 bases left between them. The length of the CDR3 is 14 residues. The CDR3 loop reads CASSVTAYTGELFF. CDR3 DNA: TGTGCCAGCAGTGTCACAGCTTACACCGGGGAGCTGTTTTTT.

The chain uses TRBV2 and TRBJ2-1, with TRBD2 matching over 8 bases. Germline CDR1 SNHLY, CDR2 FYNNEI. The CDR3 extends over 14 amino acids. V was pared by 4 bases and J by 6 bases, with 5 bases of the junction left unmatched. The CDR3 reads CASSVDSGVNEQFF. The DNA for the CDR3 is TGTGCCAGCAGTGTCGATAGCGGGGTCAATGAGCAGTTCTTC. The entire variable domain, with the rest obtained from reference TRBV2 and TRBJ2-1, is as follows: EPEVTQTPSHQVTQMGQEVILRCVPISNHLYFYWYRQILGQKVEFLVSFYNNEISEKSEIFDDQFSVERPDGSNFTLKIRSTKLEDSAMYFCASSVDSGVNEQFFGPGTRLTVL.

This chain links TRBV6-5 with TRBJ1-6; D not certain. V lost 6 bases to trimming and J lost 6 bases, with 15 bases between them. The CDR3 has 15 residues. Looked up from germline, CDR1 is MNHEY and CDR2 is SVGAGI. The CDR3 DNA sequence: TGTGCCAGCAGGCCGGAATTTTTTGGTAATTCACCCCTCCACTTT. Encoded protein: CASRPEFFGNSPLHF.

The rearrangement joins TRBV27 to TRBJ2-7; 7 bases are shared with TRBD2. CDR3 length: 15 amino acids. The germline gives CDR1 MNHEY, CDR2 SMNVEV (reference sequence). V gave up 4 bases and J gave up 3 bases; unmatched junction bases: 9. The CDR3 DNA reads TGTGCCAGCAGTTCGTACGGGACTACTCGCTACGAGCAGTACTTC. It translates to CASSSYGTTRYEQYF.

This clonotype was seen a few times. Here the CDR3 DNA reads TGTGCCAGCAGCGCCGACGGGGAGCGACCCTACGAGCAGTACTTC. Protein sequence: CASSADGERPYEQYF. V gene TRBV9 combines with J gene TRBJ2-7; tentatively, D is TRBD2 (5 bases). The CDR3 has 15 amino acids. From germline, CDR1 is SGDLS and CDR2 YYNGEE. Trimming removed 3 bases at V and 2 bases at J, with 15 bases between.

There are a few counts of this clonotype. The genes are TRBV6-1 and TRBJ2-7; D might be TRBD2 (6 bases). Trimming removed 5 bases from V and 3 bases from J, with 14 bases in between. The germline V gene encodes CDR1 MNHNS and CDR2 SASEGT. The CDR3 sequence is 14 residues long. CDR3 nucleotides: TGTGCCAGCAGTTCGGGAGCGGGCAGCTACGAGCAGTACTTC. Its translation: CASSSGAGSYEQYF.

The J gene is TRBJ1-1, the V gene TRBV5-4; D perhaps matches TRBD1 (6 bases). V lost 4 bases and J 3 bases, leaving 19 bases between the germline ends. This CDR3 contains 16 residues. CDR1 SGHNT and CDR2 YYREEE come from the germline V gene (reference sequence). CDR3 sequence (DNA): TGTGCCAGCAGCCCAAAACCGACAGGCGCTTACACTGAAGCTTTCTTT. Amino acids: CASSPKPTGAYTEAFF.

The chain employs TRBV7-8 and TRBJ1-2; D remains ambiguous. The germline V and J ends were trimmed by 2 bases and 7 bases, with 14 bases remaining between them. CDR1 and CDR2 from the germline V gene are SGHVS and FQNEAQ. The CDR3 loop spans 14 amino acids. The CDR3 sequence is CASSLFVGPRGYTF. DNA of the CDR3: TGTGCCAGCAGCTTATTTGTAGGCCCCCGTGGCTACACCTTC.

The J gene is TRBJ1-2, the V gene TRBV28; 10 bases are a match to TRBD1. This CDR3 spans 15 amino acids. The V gene end was trimmed by 5 bases and the J gene end by 7 bases; junction bases not matched to a gene: 10. Germline V gene sequence: CDR1 MDHEN, CDR2 SYDVKM. This CDR3 reads CASSGATGGKSGYTF. In DNA, the CDR3 is TGTGCCAGCAGTGGGGCGACAGGGGGCAAAAGTGGCTACACCTTC.

The J gene is TRBJ2-1, the V gene TRBV6-1; D might be TRBD1 (5 bases). The CDR3 has 13 amino acids. Trimming left V 10 bases short and J 12 bases short, with 22 bases between. Germline values: CDR1 MNHNS, CDR2 SASEGT. The CDR3 nucleotides read TGTGCCATCCGGACACTCCTGTACAGAAGGCAGTTCTTC. It specifies CAIRTLLYRRQFF.

J is TRBJ2-3 and V is TRBV20-1, with 9 positions matching TRBD2. Germline V lookup: CDR1 DFQATT, CDR2 SNEGSKA (reference sequence). V shed 1 base, J shed 4 bases, and the junction held 3 bases outside the gene matches. The CDR3 covers 14 residues. The CDR3 region is CSARVTSGADTQYF. The CDR3 region has the DNA TGCAGTGCTAGAGTGACTAGCGGCGCAGATACGCAGTATTTT.

This clonotype was detected only once. The chain uses TRBV30 and TRBJ1-6; tentatively, D is TRBD1 (6 bases). V dropped 0 bases and J dropped 7 bases, with 7 bases sitting between them. Germline V gene lookup returns CDR1 GTSNPN and CDR2 SVGIG (reference sequence). The CDR3 spans 13 residues. The CDR3 loop is CAWSVQGNSPLHF. CDR3 nucleotides: TGTGCCTGGAGTGTACAGGGCAATTCACCCCTCCACTTT.

The chain links TRBV6-5 to TRBJ1-2, with D perhaps TRBD1 (6 bases). The CDR3 runs to 13 residues. V was trimmed by 7 bases and J by 2 bases, leaving 11 bases between them. Germline V gene data show CDR1 as MNHEY and CDR2 as SVGAGI. The CDR3 protein is CASTRGQNYGYTF. The CDR3 DNA sequence: TGTGCCAGCACAAGAGGACAGAACTATGGCTACACCTTC.

The chain recombines TRBV7-9 with TRBJ2-3; the D gene is possibly TRBD2 (5 bases). This CDR3 comprises 15 residues. The V gene's germline CDR1 is SEHNR and CDR2 FQNEAQ (reference sequence). V lost 2 bases and J lost 5, with 14 bases in between. Here the CDR3 DNA reads TGTGCCAGCAGCTTAACCACGGGAATTCAAGATACGCAGTATTTT. It encodes CASSLTTGIQDTQYF.

This clonotype was picked up one time. V usage is TRBV5-6 and J usage is TRBJ2-1; 14 bases are shared with TRBD2. The trim removed 4 bases at V and 15 bases at J, leaving 15 bases unmatched. This CDR3 is 16 amino acids long. Germline lookup yields CDR1 SGHDT and CDR2 YYEEEE. CDR3 nucleotide sequence: TGTGCCAGCAGCCAGTCAGGGACTAGCGGGAGTTTTTTTCGGTTCTTC. As protein: CASSQSGTSGSFFRFF.

The gene calls are TRBV7-9 and TRBJ2-1; D unclear. V dropped 5 bases and J dropped 10 bases, with 9 bases sitting between them. CDR3 size: 11 residues. Looked up from germline, CDR1 is SEHNR and CDR2 is FQNEAQ (reference sequence). The CDR3 here is CASSPTIEQFF. Here the CDR3 DNA reads TGTGCCAGCAGCCCAACCATAGAGCAGTTCTTC. Full variable domain (rest looked up from reference TRBV7-9 and TRBJ2-1): DTGVSQNPRHKITKRGQNVTFRCDPISEHNRLYWYRQTLGQGPEFLTYFQNEAQLEKSRLLSDRFSAERPKGSFSTLEIQRTEQGDSAMYLCASSPTIEQFFGPGTRLTVL.

The chain has TRBV7-6 and TRBJ2-5, with 12 bases fitting TRBD2. J gave up 5 bases and V 1 base, and 8 bases lay outside the gene matches. The CDR3 consists of 17 residues. Germline lookup yields CDR1 SGHVS and CDR2 FNYEAQ. CDR3 bases: TGTGCCAGCAGCTTAGGCCGCAGACTAGCGGGAGTGGAGACCCAGTACTTC. This sequence encodes CASSLGRRLAGVETQYF.

CDR3 protein: CASSLDRVSNEQYF. CDR3 bases: TGTGCCAGCAGCTTGGACAGGGTGTCTAACGAGCAGTACTTC. The chain joins TRBV7-9 to TRBJ2-7, with 8 bases that match TRBD1. Germline lookup yields CDR1 SEHNR and CDR2 FQNEAQ (reference sequence). V gave up 3 bases and J gave up 5 bases; unmatched junction bases: 6. The CDR3 contains 14 residues.

The V and J genes are TRBV9 and TRBJ2-5; perhaps D is TRBD1 or TRBD2 (5 bases each). The CDR3 runs 16 residues. V was shortened by 4 bases and J by 7 bases, with 23 bases between the two germline ends. Germline assignment: CDR1 SGDLS and CDR2 YYNGEE. The CDR3 is CASSPQTTGTLGTQYF. The DNA of the CDR3 is TGTGCCAGCAGCCCTCAAACTACCGGGACCCTTGGGACCCAGTACTTC.

This chain joins TRBV20-1 and TRBJ1-1; no definite D call. The germline V gene encodes CDR1 DFQATT and CDR2 SNEGSKA (reference sequence). Trimming removed 2 bases from V and 0 bases from J, with 10 bases in between. The CDR3 sequence is 14 residues long. CDR3: CSARIGGVNTEAFF. In DNA form, the CDR3 reads TGCAGTGCTAGAATCGGCGGTGTGAACACTGAAGCTTTCTTT.

This rearrangement joins TRBV9 to TRBJ1-1; 9 bases fit TRBD1. CDR1 and CDR2 from the germline V gene are SGDLS and YYNGEE. J was trimmed by 0 bases and V by 0 bases; bases with no gene match: 6. This CDR3 has 17 amino acids. The CDR3 protein is CASSVVGTGRVNTEAFF. In DNA form, the CDR3 reads TGTGCCAGCAGCGTAGTCGGGACAGGGAGAGTGAACACTGAAGCTTTCTTT.

This clonotype was seen a single time. The chain employs TRBV20-1 and TRBJ2-2; D is unclear. CDR1 and CDR2 from the germline V gene are DFQATT and SNEGSKA (reference sequence). The length of the CDR3 is 14 residues. The CDR3 bases are TGCAGCCCCTCTGGGGTCCTCTCCACCGGGGAGCTGTTTTTT. Protein product: CSPSGVLSTGELFF.

CDR3 sequence (DNA): TGCGCCAGCAGCTTGTTAAGGGGGGGCACTGAAGCTTTCTTT. This codes for CASSLLRGGTEAFF. The chain has TRBV5-1 and TRBJ1-1; a possible D gene is TRBD1 (6 bases). The germline gives CDR1 SGHRS, CDR2 YFSETQ. The CDR3 extends over 14 amino acids. The ends were cut back, 1 base at V and 4 bases at J, with 11 bases in the middle.

V gene TRBV29-1 combines with J gene TRBJ2-2; no clear D gene. The length of the CDR3 is 14 residues. Germline values: CDR1 SQVTM, CDR2 ANQGSEA. Trimming left V 5 bases short and J 0 bases short, with 10 bases between. CDR3 DNA sequence: TGCAGCGTTATCGAGGTTACGAACACCGGGGAGCTGTTTTTT. This sequence encodes CSVIEVTNTGELFF.

The chain carries TRBV10-3 and TRBJ2-5, with TRBD1 matching 12 bases. V shed 6 bases, J shed 5 bases, and the junction held 10 bases outside the gene matches. Germline V gene sequence: CDR1 ENHRY, CDR2 SYGVKD. This CDR3 contains 16 residues. The DNA of the CDR3 is TGTGCCATCAGCCCGGGACAGGGGGCAGGAGGGGAGACCCAGTACTTC. Protein sequence: CAISPGQGAGGETQYF.